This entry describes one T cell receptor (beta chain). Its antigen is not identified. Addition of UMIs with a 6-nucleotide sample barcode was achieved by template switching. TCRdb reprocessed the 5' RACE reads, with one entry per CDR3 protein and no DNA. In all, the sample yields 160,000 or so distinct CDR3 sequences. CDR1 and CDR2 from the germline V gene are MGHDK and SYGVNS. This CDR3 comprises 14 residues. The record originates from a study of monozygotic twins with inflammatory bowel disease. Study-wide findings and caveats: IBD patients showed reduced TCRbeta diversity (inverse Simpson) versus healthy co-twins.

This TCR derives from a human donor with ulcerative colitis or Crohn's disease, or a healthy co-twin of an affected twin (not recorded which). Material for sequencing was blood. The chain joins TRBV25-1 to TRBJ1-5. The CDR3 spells CAIKEGRSNQPQHF.